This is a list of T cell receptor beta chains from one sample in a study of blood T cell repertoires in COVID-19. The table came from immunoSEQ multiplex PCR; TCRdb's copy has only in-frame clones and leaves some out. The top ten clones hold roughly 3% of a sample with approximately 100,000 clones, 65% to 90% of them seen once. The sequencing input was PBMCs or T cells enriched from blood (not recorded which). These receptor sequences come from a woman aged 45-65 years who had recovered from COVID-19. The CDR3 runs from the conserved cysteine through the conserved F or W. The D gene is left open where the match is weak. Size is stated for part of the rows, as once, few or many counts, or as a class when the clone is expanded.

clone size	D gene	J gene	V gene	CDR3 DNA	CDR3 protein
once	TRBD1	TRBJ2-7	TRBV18	TGTGCCAGCTCACCAGGGACAGGATCCTACGAGCAGTACTTC	CASSPGTGSYEQYF
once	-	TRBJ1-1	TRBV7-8	TGTGCCAGCAGCTTACTCCCCGCAGGGCTGGTGAACACTGAAGCTTTCTTT	CASSLLPAGLVNTEAFF
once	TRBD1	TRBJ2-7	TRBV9	TGTGCCAGCAGCGTAGCACCGACAGGGTACGAGCAGTACTTC	CASSVAPTGYEQYF
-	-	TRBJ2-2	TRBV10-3	TGTGCCATCAGTGAGTCTGGAGGCTTAACGGCCGGGGAGCTGTTTTTT	CAISESGGLTAGELFF
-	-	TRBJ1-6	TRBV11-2	TGTGCCAGCAGGCCGGACAGCAATAATTCACCCCTCCACTTT	CASRPDSNNSPLHF
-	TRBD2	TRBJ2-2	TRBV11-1	TGTGCCAGCAGCCCCAGGACTAGCGGGGGATCCGGGGAGCTGTTTTTT	CASSPRTSGGSGELFF
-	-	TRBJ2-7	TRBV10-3	TGTGCCATCAGTAAGACAGACTACGAGCAGTACTTC	CAISKTDYEQYF
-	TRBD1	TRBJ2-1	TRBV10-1	TGCGCCAGCAGTGTTTATGAGGGGGCCGGTGAGCAGTTCTTC	CASSVYEGAGEQFF
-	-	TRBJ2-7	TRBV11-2	TGTGCCAGCAGCTTAGATTGGTCAGGGCGGTACGAGCAGTACTTC	CASSLDWSGRYEQYF
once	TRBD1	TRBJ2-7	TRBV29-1	TGCAGCGTTTCGGGACAGACCTACGAGCAGTACTTC	CSVSGQTYEQYF